The rows below give T cell receptor beta chains drawn from one sample of a study of T cell changes during pregnancy in multiple sclerosis. The repertoire was sequenced with immunoSEQ multiplex PCR; TCRdb's copy has only in-frame clones and lacks some. This table has about 32,000 clones, 80% to 90% appearing once. The sample in question was CD8+ T cells from peripheral blood mononuclear cells, obtained in the second trimester of pregnancy. The receptors were sampled from a female donor with multiple sclerosis, enrolled in a pregnancy study. Both conserved end residues are part of each CDR3. D genes are given only for firm matches. The listing skips clone size in some rows; elsewhere it reads once, few, many or a size class.

>.|TRBJ1-2|TRBV5-3|.
TGTGCCAGAAGCAGCGAGACAGGCCGTGGCTACACCTTC
CARSSETGRGYTF
>TRBD1|TRBJ2-1|TRBV9|.
TGTGCCAGCAGCGCCGGGACAGGGGGTGATGAGCAGTTCTTC
CASSAGTGGDEQFF
>TRBD2|TRBJ2-3|TRBV6-1|once
TGTGCCAGCAGTGAAGGGGCTTTAGCGGGAGGCACAGATACGCAGTATTTT
CASSEGALAGGTDTQYF
>.|TRBJ2-1|TRBV13|.
TGTGCCAGCAGCTTACGAGCCCCCAATGAGCAGTTCTTC
CASSLRAPNEQFF
>.|TRBJ1-2|TRBV9|.
TGTGCCAGCAGCGTAGCTACCAGGACATCGTTAGCTAACTATGGCTACACCTTC
CASSVATRTSLANYGYTF
>.|TRBJ1-1|TRBV27|.
TGTGCCAGCAGACCCCCAGGCATGAACACTGAAGCTTTCTTT
CASRPPGMNTEAFF
>.|TRBJ1-2|TRBV27|.
TGTGCCAGCAGTTTTAATAGCGGAATTGGCTACACCTTC
CASSFNSGIGYTF
>.|TRBJ2-6|TRBV5-1|.
TGCGCCAGCAGCACCCGTAGCTCTGGGGCCAACGTCCTGACTTTC
CASSTRSSGANVLTF
>TRBD2|TRBJ2-3|TRBV7-6|.
TGTGCCAGCAGCTCCTTAGCGGGAGCGGTAGATACGCAGTATTTT
CASSSLAGAVDTQYF
>TRBD2|TRBJ2-7|TRBV5-1|once
TGCGCCAGCAGCTGGGGGGTTGCAAGGGGAGGGGAAACCTACGAGCAGTACTTC
CASSWGVARGGETYEQYF
>.|TRBJ2-7|TRBV5-6|.
TGTGCCAGCAGCCCTGGGAGCGGCGAGCAGTACTTC
CASSPGSGEQYF
>TRBD1|TRBJ1-2|TRBV27|.
TGTGCCAGCAGTTTGGGGTACGACAGGGCCTACTATGGCTACACCTTC
CASSLGYDRAYYGYTF
>TRBD1|TRBJ1-2|TRBV9|.
TGTGCCAGCAGCCCAGGACAGGGGGCTTATGGCTACACCTTC
CASSPGQGAYGYTF
>TRBD1|TRBJ2-7|TRBV7-9|.
TGTGCCAGCAGCCCCCCCTCCGCAGGGGGCTCCTACGAGCAGTACTTC
CASSPPSAGGSYEQYF
>.|TRBJ1-1|TRBV30|few
TGTGCCTTGGAGGGTAGGCAAGCTTTCTTT
CALEGRQAFF
>.|TRBJ2-3|TRBV5-6|.
TGTGCCAGCAGCTTGGGGACAACTAGCACAGATACGCAGTATTTT
CASSLGTTSTDTQYF
>TRBD1|TRBJ1-4|TRBV13|.
TGTGCCAGCAGCTTAGGCCCCACAGGGGAAGGGGATGAAAAACTGTTTTTT
CASSLGPTGEGDEKLFF
>TRBD2|TRBJ2-2|TRBV27|.
TGTGCCAGCAGTCGCCTGCTAGCGGGAGGAGTCTACACCGGGGAGCTGTTTTTT
CASSRLLAGGVYTGELFF
>.|TRBJ2-7|TRBV9|.
TGTGCCAGCAGCGTAGGAGCAGGGCGAAAAGCCTACGAGCAGTACTTC
CASSVGAGRKAYEQYF
>.|TRBJ1-4|TRBV9|few
TGTGCCAGCAGCGGCCTGGACAGATTAGGAACTAATGAAAAACTGTTTTTT
CASSGLDRLGTNEKLFF
>.|TRBJ2-7|TRBV7-6|once
TGTGCCAGCAGCCGCCAACAGGCCAAAAGCTCCTACGAGCAGTACTTC
CASSRQQAKSSYEQYF
>TRBD1|TRBJ1-2|TRBV7-3|.
TGTGCCAGCAGCTACCCCTCCGACAGGGTAATGGGAGGCTACACCTTC
CASSYPSDRVMGGYTF
>.|TRBJ1-1|TRBV15|.
TGTGCCACCAGCAGAGATCCCGGGTTGGGCACTGAAGCTTTCTTT
CATSRDPGLGTEAFF
>TRBD1|TRBJ1-1|TRBV5-4|once
TGTGCCAGCAGCCCACAGGGGAGGAACACTGAAGCTTTCTTT
CASSPQGRNTEAFF
>.|TRBJ2-7|TRBV4-1|.
TGCGCCAGCAGCGCCAGGGATGGCTACGAGCAGTACTTC
CASSARDGYEQYF
>.|TRBJ1-5|TRBV7-9|.
TGTGCCAGCAGCCCAGTGATGGGCAATCAGCCCCAGCATTTT
CASSPVMGNQPQHF
>TRBD2|TRBJ2-1|TRBV9|once
TGTGCCAGCAGCGTAGGTCTAGCGGGGGCATTGAGCTCCTACAATGAGCAGTTCTTC
CASSVGLAGALSSYNEQFF
>.|TRBJ2-1|TRBV21-1|once
TGTGCCACCCGAGGACTTCGAACATACAATGAGCAGTTCTTC
CATRGLRTYNEQFF
>TRBD2|TRBJ2-5|TRBV28|once
TGTGCCAGCAGTTACACTAGCGGGGTCGGGACCCAGTACTTC
CASSYTSGVGTQYF
>TRBD2|TRBJ2-3|TRBV6-4|.
TGTGCCAGCAGTCTCCTCGGACTAGCGGGAGGGAAGCACACAGATACGCAGTATTTT
CASSLLGLAGGKHTDTQYF
>TRBD2|TRBJ2-5|TRBV14|once
TGTGCCAGCAGCCCGACTAGCGGGAGCGCCGAGACCCAGTACTTC
CASSPTSGSAETQYF
>TRBD1|TRBJ1-1|TRBV5-6|.
TGTGCCAGCAGGCGAACAGGGGATGGGAGGACTGAAGCTTTCTTT
CASRRTGDGRTEAFF
>.|TRBJ2-7|TRBV4-1|.
TGCGCCAGCAGCCAAGATCTCTTCGAGCAGTACTTC
CASSQDLFEQYF
>.|TRBJ1-1|TRBV30|.
TGTGCCTGGACTGGCAGGATGAACACTGAAGCTTTCTTT
CAWTGRMNTEAFF
>.|TRBJ2-1|TRBV13|few
TGTGCCAGCAGCTTAGGCTCTTCCTACAATGAGCAGTTCTTC
CASSLGSSYNEQFF
>TRBD1|TRBJ1-1|TRBV2|.
TGTGCCAGCAGTGCCAAGACAGGGTGGATGGGCACTGAAGCTTTCTTT
CASSAKTGWMGTEAFF
>TRBD1|TRBJ2-1|TRBV27|.
TGTGCCAGCAGTCTTCACCCGGACAGGGCCGAGCAGTTCTTC
CASSLHPDRAEQFF
>TRBD2|TRBJ2-3|TRBV5-1|.
TGCGCCAGCAGCTCATCTAGCGGACTCACAGATACGCAGTATTTT
CASSSSSGLTDTQYF
>.|TRBJ1-1|TRBV30|.
TGTGCCTGGAGTGTGGGGAGGCTCACTGAAGCTTTCTTT
CAWSVGRLTEAFF
>TRBD1|TRBJ2-7|TRBV19|.
TGTGCCAGTAGTTTAACCGGGACAGGGAACGAGCAGTACTTC
CASSLTGTGNEQYF
>.|TRBJ2-1|TRBV25-1|.
TGTGCCAGCAGTGAGACAGCGAGCTCCTACAATGAGCAGTTCTTC
CASSETASSYNEQFF
>.|TRBJ1-5|TRBV5-6|.
TGTGCCAGCAGCTTGGGATATCCCCTCACGGAGCCCCAGCATTTT
CASSLGYPLTEPQHF